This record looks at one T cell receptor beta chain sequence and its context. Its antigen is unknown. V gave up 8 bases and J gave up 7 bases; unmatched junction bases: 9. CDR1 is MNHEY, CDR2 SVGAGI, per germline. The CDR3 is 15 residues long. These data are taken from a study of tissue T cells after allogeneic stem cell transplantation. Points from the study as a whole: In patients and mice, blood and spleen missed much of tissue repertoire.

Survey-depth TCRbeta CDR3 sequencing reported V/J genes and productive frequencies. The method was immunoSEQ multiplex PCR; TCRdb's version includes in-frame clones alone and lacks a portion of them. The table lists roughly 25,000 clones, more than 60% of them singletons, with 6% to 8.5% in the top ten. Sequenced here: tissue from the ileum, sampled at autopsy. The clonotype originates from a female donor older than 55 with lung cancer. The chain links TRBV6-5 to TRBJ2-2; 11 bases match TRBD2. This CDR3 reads CASFSSGGASGELFF. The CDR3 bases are TGTGCCAGCTTTAGTAGCGGGGGGGCGAGCGGGGAGCTGTTTTTT.